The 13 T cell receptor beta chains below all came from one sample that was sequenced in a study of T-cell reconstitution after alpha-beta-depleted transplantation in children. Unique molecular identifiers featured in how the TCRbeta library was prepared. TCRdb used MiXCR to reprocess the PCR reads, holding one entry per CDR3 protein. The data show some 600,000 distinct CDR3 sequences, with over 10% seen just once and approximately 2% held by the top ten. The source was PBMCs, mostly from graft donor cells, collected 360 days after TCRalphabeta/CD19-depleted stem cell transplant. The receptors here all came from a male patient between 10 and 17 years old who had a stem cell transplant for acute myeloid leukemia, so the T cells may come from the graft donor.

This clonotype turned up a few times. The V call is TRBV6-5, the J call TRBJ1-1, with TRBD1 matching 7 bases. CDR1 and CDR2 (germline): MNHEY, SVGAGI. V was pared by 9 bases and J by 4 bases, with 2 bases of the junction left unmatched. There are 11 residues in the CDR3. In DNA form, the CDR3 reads TGTGCCAGTACAGGGGCCACTGAAGCTTTCTTT. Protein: CASTGATEAFF.

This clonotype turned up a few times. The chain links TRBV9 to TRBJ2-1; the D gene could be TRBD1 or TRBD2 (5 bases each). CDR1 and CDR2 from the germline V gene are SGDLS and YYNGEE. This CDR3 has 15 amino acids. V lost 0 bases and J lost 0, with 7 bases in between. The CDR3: CASSVVGTSYNEQFF. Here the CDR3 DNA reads TGTGCCAGCAGCGTAGTGGGGACCTCCTACAATGAGCAGTTCTTC.

The CDR3 DNA is TGTGCCAGCTCCCGGGTTTCCACAGATACGCAGTATTTT. Translation gives CASSRVSTDTQYF. The chain uses TRBV21-1 and TRBJ2-3; TRBD1 is the table's D call and was not checked against the DNA. TRBV21-1 is flagged as a pseudogene. The CDR3 consists of 13 residues.

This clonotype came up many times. CDR3 protein: CSVGENSVGTRREQYF. CDR3 nucleotide sequence: TGCAGCGTTGGGGAGAATTCGGTGGGAACACGGCGCGAGCAGTACTTC. This sequence joins TRBV29-1 and TRBJ2-7; tentative D call: TRBD2 (5 bases). Germline-derived CDR1 and CDR2 are SQVTM and ANQGSEA. This CDR3 is 16 amino acids long. Between the trimmed V and J ends, which lost 4 bases and 6 bases, there was a span of 25 bases.

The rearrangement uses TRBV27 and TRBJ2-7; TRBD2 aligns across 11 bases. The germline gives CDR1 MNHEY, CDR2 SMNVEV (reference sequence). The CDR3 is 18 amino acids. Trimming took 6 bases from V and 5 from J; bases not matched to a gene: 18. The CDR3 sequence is CASSPTSGRRMGIDEQYF. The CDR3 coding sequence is TGTGCCAGCAGCCCAACTAGCGGGAGAAGAATGGGGATCGACGAGCAGTACTTC.

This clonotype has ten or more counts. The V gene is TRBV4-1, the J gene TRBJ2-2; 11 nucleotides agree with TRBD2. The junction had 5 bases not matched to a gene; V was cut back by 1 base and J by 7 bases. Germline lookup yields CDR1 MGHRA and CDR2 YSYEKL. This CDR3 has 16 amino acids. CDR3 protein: CASSQVAGGPIGELFF. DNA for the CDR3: TGCGCCAGCAGCCAAGTAGCGGGGGGGCCAATCGGGGAGCTGTTTTTT.

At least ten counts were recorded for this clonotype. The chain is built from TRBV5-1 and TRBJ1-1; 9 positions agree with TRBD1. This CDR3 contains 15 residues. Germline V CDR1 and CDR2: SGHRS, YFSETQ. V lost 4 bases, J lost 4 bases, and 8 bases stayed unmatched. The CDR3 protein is CASSGHRGPGTEAFF. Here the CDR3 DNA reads TGCGCCAGCAGCGGGCACAGGGGGCCGGGCACTGAAGCTTTCTTT.

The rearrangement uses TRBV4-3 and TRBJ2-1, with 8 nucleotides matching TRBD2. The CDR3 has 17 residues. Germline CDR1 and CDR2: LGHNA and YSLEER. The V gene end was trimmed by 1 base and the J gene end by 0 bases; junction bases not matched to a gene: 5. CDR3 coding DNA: TGCGCCAGCAGCCAAGCCCAGCGGGAGCCCTCCTACAATGAGCAGTTCTTC. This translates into CASSQAQREPSYNEQFF.

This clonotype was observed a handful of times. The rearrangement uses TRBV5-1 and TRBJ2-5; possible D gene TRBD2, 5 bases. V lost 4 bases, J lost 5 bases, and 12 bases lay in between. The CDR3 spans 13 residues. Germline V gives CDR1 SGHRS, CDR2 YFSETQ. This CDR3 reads CASSGGPSETQYF. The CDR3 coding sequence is TGCGCCAGCAGCGGAGGCCCTTCGGAGACCCAGTACTTC.

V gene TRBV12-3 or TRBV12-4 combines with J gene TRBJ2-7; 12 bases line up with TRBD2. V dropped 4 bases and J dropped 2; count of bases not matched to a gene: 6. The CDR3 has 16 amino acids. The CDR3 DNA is TGTGCCAGCAGTTACCGACTAGCGGGAGACACCTACGAGCAGTACTTC. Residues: CASSYRLAGDTYEQYF.

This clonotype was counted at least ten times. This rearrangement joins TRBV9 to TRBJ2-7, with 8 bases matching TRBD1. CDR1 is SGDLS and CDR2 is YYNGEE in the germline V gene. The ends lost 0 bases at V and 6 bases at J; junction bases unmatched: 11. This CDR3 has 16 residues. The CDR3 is CASSVARTGILSEQYF. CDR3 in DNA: TGTGCCAGCAGCGTAGCCAGGACAGGGATACTGTCCGAGCAGTACTTC.

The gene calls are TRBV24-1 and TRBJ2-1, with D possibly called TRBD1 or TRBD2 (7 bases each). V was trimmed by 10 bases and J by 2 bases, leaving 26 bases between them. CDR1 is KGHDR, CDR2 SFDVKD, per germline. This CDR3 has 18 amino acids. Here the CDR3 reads CATSYYRGGPDPYNEQFF. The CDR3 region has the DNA TGTGCCACTAGCTATTACAGGGGAGGGCCAGACCCCTACAATGAGCAGTTCTTC.

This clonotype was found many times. CDR3 DNA sequence: TGTGCCATCAGTGAAACAGGGCCCTACGAGCAGTACTTC. Its protein product is CAISETGPYEQYF. The chain joins TRBV10-3 to TRBJ2-7, with a possible D match to TRBD1 (6 bases). The CDR3 length is 13 residues. From germline, CDR1 is ENHRY and CDR2 SYGVKD. Trimming pared 3 bases from V and 2 bases from J, leaving 8 bases between.